Here is one T cell receptor beta chain with its context. CDR3 length: 17 amino acids. V lost 4 bases to trimming and J lost 3 bases; unmatched junction nucleotides: 12. CDR1 and CDR2 (germline): SGHTS, YDEGEE. These data come from a study of T cells in Graves' hyperthyroidism and ophthalmopathy. Background on the study: Staff took peripheral blood when the initial diagnosis was made, before any treatment began.

Researchers took RNA transcripts and amplified the TCR beta CDR3 regions from them. Carried out on the TCR CDR3, a first-round RT-PCR used the HTBI primer set. TCRdb re-analysed the multiplex PCR reads in MiXCR, keeping a single row per CDR3 protein. The data contain about half a million distinct CDR3 sequences, 15% to 20% of them singletons. The chain recombines TRBV5-8 with TRBJ2-7; 11 nucleotides match TRBD2. The sample comprised blood. The receptor was derived from a woman younger than 45 with Graves' ophthalmopathy. The CDR3 bases are TGTGCCAGCAGCCCGAGGACTACTAGCGGGAGCGGCTACGAGCAGTACTTC. This sequence encodes CASSPRTTSGSGYEQYF.